The rows below give T cell receptor beta chains drawn from one sample of a study of shared T cell receptors in the human thymus. Sequenced by immunoSEQ multiplex PCR; TCRdb stores in-frame clones only, minus some. The repertoire holds almost 550,000 clones, approximately 78% seen once, with more than 0.01% in the top ten. In addition, the sample was reused for a study of human thymus T cells.

Specimen: thymocytes. These receptors all come from a boy younger than two with a congenital heart defect. Each CDR3 is given with its conserved first and last residue.

TRBV7-2	TRBJ2-5	CASSLTSGRTGQYF
TRBV28	TRBJ2-2	CASSLGQGGTGELFF
TRBV27	TRBJ1-5	CASSLWGDRGNNQPQHF
TRBV15	TRBJ2-7	CATSRELTGPYEQYF
TRBV28	TRBJ2-1	CASSLCAGTSASNEQFF
TRBV4-2	TRBJ2-1	CASSQVSRRWSSYNEQFF
TRBV27	TRBJ2-7	CASPLLNGTTLYEQYF
TRBV2	TRBJ1-2	CASRQGPNYGYTF
TRBV9	TRBJ1-1	CASMNDSDTEAFF
TRBV28	TRBJ2-5	CASSLFKETQYF
TRBV18	TRBJ2-7	CASSPVGTGAYEQYF
TRBV14	TRBJ2-5	CASSQRAGGGTQYF
TRBV11-2	TRBJ2-6	CASSLGARYSGANVLTF
TRBV11-3	TRBJ2-7	CASSPGQAYEQYF
TRBV5-8	TRBJ1-2	CASSFREGSYGYTF
TRBV6-1	TRBJ1-2	CASSETRDGYTF
TRBV2	TRBJ1-1	CASSSRQGERVGTEAFF
TRBV27	TRBJ2-7	CASSPRRVGLGPSYEQYF
TRBV7-8	TRBJ2-7	CASSLGDEREGHYEQYF
TRBV29-1	TRBJ1-4	CSVGDRRNEKLFF
TRBV14	TRBJ1-2	CASSQGGLPNYGYTF
TRBV29-1	TRBJ2-1	CSVVRGLAGEFYNEQFF
TRBV7-7	TRBJ2-7	CASSPGLAGGNEQYF
TRBV19	TRBJ2-2	CASKKGKRNTGELFF
TRBV5-1	TRBJ2-3	CASSPLAGGRGDTQYF
TRBV28	TRBJ2-7	CASSQGDRGYEQYF
TRBV4-3	TRBJ2-7	CASSQDEWRSGGFHEQYF
TRBV6-1	TRBJ2-7	CASTSFGTPYEQYF
TRBV28	TRBJ2-7	CASSLLSLARYEQYF
TRBV25-1	TRBJ1-1	CASSEVGQGREDTEAFF
TRBV2	TRBJ2-1	CASSDGGVVNEQFF
TRBV6-5	TRBJ1-6	CASSYLVYGSPLHF
TRBV30	TRBJ2-7	CAWRADPHSYEQYF
TRBV27	TRBJ1-4	CASSLQSGTTNEKLFF
TRBV18	TRBJ1-2	CASRTGQGYTNYGYTF
TRBV28	TRBJ1-5	CASRRQGQPNQPQHF
TRBV25-1	TRBJ2-4	CASSSFGGRLAKNIQYF
TRBV14	TRBJ1-2	CASSPGQPLYGYTF
TRBV5-3	TRBJ2-7	CARSPGLAAYEQYF
TRBV4-3	TRBJ2-3	CASSPSFRGRSTDTQYF
TRBV5-6	TRBJ2-1	CASSAGRRDTEQFF
TRBV7-8	TRBJ2-7	CASSFGFQGAGEQYF
TRBV18	TRBJ1-3	CASSPEGVRNTIYF
TRBV5-1	TRBJ1-5	CASSLEGTGDNQPQHF
TRBV28	TRBJ1-2	CASSLRGQLANYGYTF
TRBV27	TRBJ1-1	CASSLLGSRSDTEAFF
TRBV30	TRBJ1-1	CAWSVPGKGLIEGTEAFF
TRBV7-2	TRBJ2-5	CASSPIQLQGVETQYF
TRBV27	TRBJ2-1	CASAPYPSGGLRNEQFF
TRBV6-1	TRBJ2-7	CASSGYRPYEQYF
TRBV18	TRBJ1-2	CASSPPYRTANYGYTF
TRBV23-1	TRBJ2-1	CASSPTSGPLSSYNEQFF
TRBV10-3	TRBJ2-1	CAITRDRVGNEQFF
TRBV28	TRBJ2-7	CASSSRQGSYEQYF
TRBV5-1	TRBJ2-7	CASSPGGLAGALHYEQYF
TRBV27	TRBJ2-6	CASSFGDPGTAGANVLTF
TRBV13	TRBJ1-4	CASSLRGRGEKLFF
TRBV6-4	TRBJ2-3	CASSEGLGADTQYF
TRBV7-9	TRBJ2-7	CASSSTANYEQYF